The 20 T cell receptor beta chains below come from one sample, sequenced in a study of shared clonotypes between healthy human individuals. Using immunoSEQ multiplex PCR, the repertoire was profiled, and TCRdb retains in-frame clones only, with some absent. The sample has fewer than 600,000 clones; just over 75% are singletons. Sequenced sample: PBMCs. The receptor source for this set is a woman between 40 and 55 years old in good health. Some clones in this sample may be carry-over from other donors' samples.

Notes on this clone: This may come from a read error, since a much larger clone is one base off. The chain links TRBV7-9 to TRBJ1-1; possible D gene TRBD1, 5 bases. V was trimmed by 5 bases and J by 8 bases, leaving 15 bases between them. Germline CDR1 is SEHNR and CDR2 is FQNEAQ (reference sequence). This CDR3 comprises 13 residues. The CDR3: CASSPGWGGEAFF. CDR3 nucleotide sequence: TGTGCCAGCAGCCCTGGGTGGGGGGGGGAAGCTTTCTTT.

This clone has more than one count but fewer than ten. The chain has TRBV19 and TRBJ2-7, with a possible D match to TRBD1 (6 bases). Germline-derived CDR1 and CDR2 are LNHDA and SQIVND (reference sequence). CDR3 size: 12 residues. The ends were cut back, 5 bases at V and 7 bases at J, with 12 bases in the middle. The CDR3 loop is CASSAYREEQYF. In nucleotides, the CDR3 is TGTGCCAGTAGTGCCTACAGGGAAGAGCAGTACTTC.

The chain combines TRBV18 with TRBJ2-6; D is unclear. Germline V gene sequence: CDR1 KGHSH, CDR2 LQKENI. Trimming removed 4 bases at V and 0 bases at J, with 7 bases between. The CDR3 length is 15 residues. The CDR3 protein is CASSRESSGANVLTF. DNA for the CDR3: TGTGCCAGCTCACGGGAAAGCTCTGGGGCCAACGTCCTGACTTTC.

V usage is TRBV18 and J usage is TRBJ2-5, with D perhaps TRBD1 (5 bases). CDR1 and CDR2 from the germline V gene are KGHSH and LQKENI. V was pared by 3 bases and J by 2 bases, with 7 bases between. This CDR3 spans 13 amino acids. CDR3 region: CASSPAGQETQYF. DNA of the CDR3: TGTGCCAGCTCACCGGCAGGGCAAGAGACCCAGTACTTC. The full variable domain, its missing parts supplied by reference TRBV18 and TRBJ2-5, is NAGVMQNPRHLVRRRGQEARLRCSPMKGHSHVYWYRQLPEEGLKFMVYLQKENIIDESGMPKERFSAEFPKEGPSILRIQQVVRGDSAAYFCASSPAGQETQYFGPGTRLLVL.

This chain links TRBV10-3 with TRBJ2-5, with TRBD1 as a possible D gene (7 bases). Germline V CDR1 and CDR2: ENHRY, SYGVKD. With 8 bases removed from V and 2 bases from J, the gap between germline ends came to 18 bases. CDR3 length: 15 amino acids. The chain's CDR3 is CAIGGTAGGQETQYF. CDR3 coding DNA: TGTGCCATCGGGGGGACAGCCGGAGGGCAAGAGACCCAGTACTTC.

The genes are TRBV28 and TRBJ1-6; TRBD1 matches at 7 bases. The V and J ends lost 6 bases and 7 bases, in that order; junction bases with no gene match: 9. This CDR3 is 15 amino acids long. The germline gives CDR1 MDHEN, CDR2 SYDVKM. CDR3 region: CASSRTGTENSPLHF. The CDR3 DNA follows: TGTGCCAGCAGCCGAACCGGGACAGAGAATTCACCCCTCCACTTT.

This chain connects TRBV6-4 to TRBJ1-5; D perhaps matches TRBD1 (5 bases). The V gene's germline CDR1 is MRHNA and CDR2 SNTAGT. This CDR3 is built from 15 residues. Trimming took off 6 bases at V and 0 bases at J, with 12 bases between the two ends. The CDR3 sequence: CASRDTRYSNQPQHF. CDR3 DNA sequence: TGTGCCAGCAGGGACACACGATATAGCAATCAGCCCCAGCATTTT.

CDR3: CAWSRRWGGRETQYF. The CDR3, as DNA: TGTGCCTGGAGCCGGAGGTGGGGGGGCCGAGAGACCCAGTACTTC. The V and J genes are TRBV30 and TRBJ2-5, with a weak D call TRBD2 (7 bases). V was clipped by 3 bases and J by 4 bases, with 18 bases between them. The germline gives CDR1 GTSNPN, CDR2 SVGIG (reference sequence). The CDR3 contains 15 residues.

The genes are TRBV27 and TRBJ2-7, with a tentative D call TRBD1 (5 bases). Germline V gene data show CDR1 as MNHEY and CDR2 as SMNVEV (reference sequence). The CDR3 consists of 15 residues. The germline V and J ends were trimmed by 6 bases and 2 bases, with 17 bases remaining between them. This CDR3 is CASSDPRVGAYEQYF. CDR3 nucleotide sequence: TGTGCCAGCAGCGATCCCCGTGTAGGGGCCTACGAGCAGTACTTC.

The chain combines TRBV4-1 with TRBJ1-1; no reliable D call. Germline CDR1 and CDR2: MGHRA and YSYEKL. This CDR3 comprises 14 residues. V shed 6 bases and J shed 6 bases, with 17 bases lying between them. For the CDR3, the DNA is TGCGCCAGCAGGGGAGGGCGTTTGCACCCTGAAGCTTTCTTT. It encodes CASRGGRLHPEAFF.

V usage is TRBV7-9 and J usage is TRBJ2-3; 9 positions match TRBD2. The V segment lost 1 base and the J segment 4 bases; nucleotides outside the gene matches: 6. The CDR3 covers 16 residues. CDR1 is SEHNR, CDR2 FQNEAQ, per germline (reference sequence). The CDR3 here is CASSLGGGRAADTQYF. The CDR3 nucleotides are TGTGCCAGCAGCTTAGGAGGCGGGAGGGCCGCAGATACGCAGTATTTT. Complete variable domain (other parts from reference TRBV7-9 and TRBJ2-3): DTGVSQNPRHKITKRGQNVTFRCDPISEHNRLYWYRQTLGQGPEFLTYFQNEAQLEKSRLLSDRFSAERPKGSFSTLEIQRTEQGDSAMYLCASSLGGGRAADTQYFGPGTRLTVL.

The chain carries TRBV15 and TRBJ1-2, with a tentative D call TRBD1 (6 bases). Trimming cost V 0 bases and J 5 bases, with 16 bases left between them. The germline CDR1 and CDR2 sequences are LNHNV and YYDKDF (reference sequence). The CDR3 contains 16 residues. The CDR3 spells CATSRDRGTVGYGYTF. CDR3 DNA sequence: TGTGCCACCAGCAGAGATAGGGGGACGGTGGGTTATGGCTACACCTTC.

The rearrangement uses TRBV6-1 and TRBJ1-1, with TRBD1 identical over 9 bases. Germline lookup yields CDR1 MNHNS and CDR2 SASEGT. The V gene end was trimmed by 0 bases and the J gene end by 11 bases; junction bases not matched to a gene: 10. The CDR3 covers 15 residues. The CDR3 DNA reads TGTGCCAGCAGTGAAGCGGGGACAGGGCGGGTTACGGCTTTCTTT. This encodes CASSEAGTGRVTAFF.

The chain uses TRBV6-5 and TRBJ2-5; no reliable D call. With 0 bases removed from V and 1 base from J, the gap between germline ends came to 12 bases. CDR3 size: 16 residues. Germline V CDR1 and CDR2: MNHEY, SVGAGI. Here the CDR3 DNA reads TGTGCCAGCAGTTACTCGACCTTGGGTATCCAAGAGACCCAGTACTTC. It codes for CASSYSTLGIQETQYF.

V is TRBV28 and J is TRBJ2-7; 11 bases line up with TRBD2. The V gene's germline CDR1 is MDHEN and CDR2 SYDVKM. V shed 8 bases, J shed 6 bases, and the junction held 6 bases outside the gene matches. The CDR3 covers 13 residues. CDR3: CASLSTSGIEQYF. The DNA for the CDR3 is TGTGCCAGCCTCTCGACTAGCGGGATCGAGCAGTACTTC.

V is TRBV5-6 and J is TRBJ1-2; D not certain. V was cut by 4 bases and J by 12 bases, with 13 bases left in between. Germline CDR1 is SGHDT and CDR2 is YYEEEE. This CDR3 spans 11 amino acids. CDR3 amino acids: CASSRAGEDTF. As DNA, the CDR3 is TGTGCCAGCAGCCGGGCGGGTGAGGACACCTTC.

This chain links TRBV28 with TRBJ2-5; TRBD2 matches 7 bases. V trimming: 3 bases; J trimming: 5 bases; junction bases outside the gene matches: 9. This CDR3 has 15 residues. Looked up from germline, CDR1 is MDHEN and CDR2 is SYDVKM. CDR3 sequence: CASSFPGGGTETQYF. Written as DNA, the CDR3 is TGTGCCAGCAGTTTCCCGGGGGGTGGGACGGAGACCCAGTACTTC.

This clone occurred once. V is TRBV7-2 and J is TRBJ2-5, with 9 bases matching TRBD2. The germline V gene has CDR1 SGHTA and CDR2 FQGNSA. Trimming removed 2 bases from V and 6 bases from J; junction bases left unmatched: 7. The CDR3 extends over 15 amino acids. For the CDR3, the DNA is TGTGCCAGCAGCTTAAATAGCGGGAGTGGGAAGACCCAGTACTTC. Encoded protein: CASSLNSGSGKTQYF.

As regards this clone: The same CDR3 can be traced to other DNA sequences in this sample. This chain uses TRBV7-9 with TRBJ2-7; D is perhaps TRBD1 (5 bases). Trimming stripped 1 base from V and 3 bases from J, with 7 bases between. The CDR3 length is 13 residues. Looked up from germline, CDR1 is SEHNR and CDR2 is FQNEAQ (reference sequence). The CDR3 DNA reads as TGTGCCAGCAGCTTAGGCACAGGCTACGAGCAGTACTTC. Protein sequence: CASSLGTGYEQYF. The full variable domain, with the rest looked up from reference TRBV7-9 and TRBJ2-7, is DTGVSQNPRHKITKRGQNVTFRCDPISEHNRLYWYRQTLGQGPEFLTYFQNEAQLEKSRLLSDRFSAERPKGSFSTLEIQRTEQGDSAMYLCASSLGTGYEQYFGPGTRLTVT.

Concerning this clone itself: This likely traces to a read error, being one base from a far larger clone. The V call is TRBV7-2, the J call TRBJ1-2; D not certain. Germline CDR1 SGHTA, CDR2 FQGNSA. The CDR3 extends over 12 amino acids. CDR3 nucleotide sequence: TGTGCCAGCAGCTTATCCGGCTATAGCTACACCTTC. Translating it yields CASSLSGYSYTF.